The source of this TCR beta chain is a study of T-cell reconstitution after alpha-beta-depleted transplantation in children. This clonotype was seen at least ten times. Its antigen is currently unknown. The study, taken as a whole, reports: Surviving recipient cells, namely T cells and thymic progenitors, were the source of high day-60 TCRbeta diversity in some patients. The authors attributed T-cell counts and diversity one year after transplant mostly to newly produced T cells. There were reportedly several hundred expanded graft clones from which alpha-beta T cells came about two months after transplant.

CDR3 length: 13 residues. V gave up 6 bases and J gave up 10 bases; unmatched junction bases: 7. Germline V gives CDR1 MDHEN, CDR2 SYDVKM. For TCRbeta, the library was prepared with unique molecular identifiers. MiXCR, applied by TCRdb to the PCR reads, yields one record per CDR3 protein. Among over 150,000 distinct CDR3 sequences listed, approximately 6.9% were seen once. The chain joins TRBV28 to TRBJ2-4; the match to TRBD2 covers 9 bases. Source: PBMCs, taken before TCRalphabeta/CD19-depleted stem cell transplant. This clonotype originated in a boy younger than 10 with acute lymphoblastic leukemia, due to receive a stem cell transplant. The CDR3 sequence: CASSSSGILIQYF. The CDR3 nucleotides read TGTGCCAGCAGCTCTAGCGGGATTCTTATTCAGTACTTC.